This T cell receptor beta chain was captured by sequencing in a study of cytomegalovirus exposure and HLA in healthy donors. The overall study: In a later analysis, the approximately 120 validation repertoires were reported to have used the same platform as the 550 to 850 first-cohort repertoires. Study-level findings and limits: The study listed 150 to 200 cytomegalovirus-associated TCR beta chains. Reports showed the classifier diagnosing cytomegalovirus status with high specificity and sensitivity.

TCRdb keeps only in-frame clones here, not all; method: immunoSEQ multiplex PCR. The sample gives under 80,000 clones, approximately 95% of which show up once; 2.5% to 4% is in the top ten. The donors were in the 120-subject validation cohort, distinct from the roughly 670-subject first cohort. Trimming cost V 0 bases and J 6 bases; bases outside gene matches: 7. Germline CDR1 and CDR2: GTSNPN and SVGIG (reference sequence). The CDR3 has 16 amino acids. In the case of this clone: Its specificity is unknown.

Sequencing was performed on PBMCs. The chain couples TRBV30 to TRBJ2-2, with 10 positions matching TRBD1. This clonotype was sampled from a woman under 30 in good health and CMV-seropositive. CDR3 DNA sequence: TGTGCCTGGAGTGTACGGGGACAGGGGATCGCCGGGGAGCTGTTTTTT. It encodes CAWSVRGQGIAGELFF.